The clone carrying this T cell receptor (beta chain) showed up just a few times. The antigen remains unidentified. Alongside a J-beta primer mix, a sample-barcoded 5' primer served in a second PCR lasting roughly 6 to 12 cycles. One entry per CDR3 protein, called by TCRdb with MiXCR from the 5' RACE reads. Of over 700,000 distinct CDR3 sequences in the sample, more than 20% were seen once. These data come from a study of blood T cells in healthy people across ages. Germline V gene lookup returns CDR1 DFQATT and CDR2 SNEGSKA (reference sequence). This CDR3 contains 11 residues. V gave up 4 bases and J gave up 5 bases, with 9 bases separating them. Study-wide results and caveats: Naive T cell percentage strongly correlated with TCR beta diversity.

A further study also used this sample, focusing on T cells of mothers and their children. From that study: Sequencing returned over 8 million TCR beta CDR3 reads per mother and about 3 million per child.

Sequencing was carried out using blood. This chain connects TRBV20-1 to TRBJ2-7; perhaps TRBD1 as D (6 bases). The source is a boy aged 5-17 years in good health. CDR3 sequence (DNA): TGCAGTGCTACCGAGGGGGACGAGCAGTACTTC. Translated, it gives CSATEGDEQYF.